The subject of this entry is one TCR beta chain. Its antigen is still unknown. No much larger clone exists at a distance of one base, and base qualities are not known. The library was obtained by the immunoSEQ multiplex PCR assay. The original methods were these. A statistical classification framework was developed to diagnose cytomegalovirus status using the catalog of TCR beta chain sequences. TCRdb retrieved this table from immuneACCESS and kept in-frame rearrangements only. Not all clones are present; in checked studies, unresolved V genes account for under half, and no reason is known for the remainder. V and J calls and clone size come straight from that table; D and trimming were deduced from the DNA. The sample contains 150,000 to 200,000 clones, roughly 85% of them found a single time. The ten largest clonotypes hold approximately 16% of the sample. The sample is drawn from a study of cytomegalovirus exposure and HLA in healthy donors (dated by TCRdb to about 2017). About the full investigation: According to a later analysis, the approximately 120 validation repertoires were produced on the same platform as the roughly 600 repertoires of the first cohort. The aim of the study was to test whether cataloging public T cell receptors could identify signatures of past pathogen exposure. Along with the roughly 700-subject first cohort, a separate validation cohort of more than 90 different subjects was used. The study combined high-throughput TCR immunosequencing, statistical association of individual TCRs with disease status, and machine learning to predict cytomegalovirus infection status.

The donors belonged to the validation cohort of approximately 130 subjects, which was separate from the 666-subject first cohort. The paper's findings and limits, for the study overall: A total of 150 or so TCR beta chains were listed by the study as associated with cytomegalovirus. Cytomegalovirus status was reported to be diagnosed by the classifier with high specificity and sensitivity in both the original and validation cohorts. The authors suggested that the approach could potentially be extended to other disease states and immunological phenotypes. Across donors, most TCR sequences were observed very rarely, whereas some public TCRs were present in many individuals. In vitro tests confirmed that three of the cytomegalovirus-associated TCR beta chains recognize cytomegalovirus antigens. In a later analysis, TCRs clustered in the first cohort were found to also tend to co-occur in the approximately 120 validation repertoires, with around 94% of cluster scores above 0. A later analysis lacked HLA typing for the validation cohort, so it scored co-occurrence in that cohort across all 110 or so repertoires.

From the cysteine up to the phenylalanine, the CDR3 has a length of 16 residues. Solely the CDR3 DNA is kept, with 48 bases framed from the first base. The germline V gene yields SGHTA for CDR1 and FQGTGA for CDR2. The germline V end is reduced by 5 bases and the J end by 2 bases; junction bases left unmatched: 7. Sequencing was carried out using PBMCs. The sequence was obtained from a man aged 18-30 years in good health and CMV-seropositive. The chain is encoded by TRBV7-3 joined to TRBJ2-3; a stretch of 10 junction bases matches TRBD2. The DNA reads as follows: TGTGCCAGCAGCGTAGGACTAGCGGAGATCACAGATACGCAGTATTTT. Translated, it gives CASSVGLAEITDTQYF.